This TCR beta chain emerged from a study of blood T cell repertoires in COVID-19. Study details: Some COVID-19 samples were acute and others convalescent; all came from the United States, Italy and Spain.

This study enrolled people aged roughly 18 to 90 from roughly 22 US geographic areas. Symptom resolution, clearance, or two negative PCRs marked the recovered donors of Cohort 3. The V gene lost 6 bases and the J gene lost 2 bases, with 8 bases spanning the gap. This CDR3 contains 14 residues. Germline V lookup: CDR1 MNHEY, CDR2 SVGAGI. Per the authors' pipeline: Reference gene primer amplification in the assay estimated nucleated cell counts. Assay: immunoSEQ multiplex PCR; the TCRdb copy retains only in-frame clones and omits some. For V, J and clone size, that table is used; D and trimming come from the DNA. Here the sample spans about 330,000 clones, 80% to 90% being singletons.

Sequencing input: PBMCs or T cells enriched from blood (not recorded which). The chain couples TRBV6-5 to TRBJ1-6; TRBD1 is a possible D gene (5 bases). This receptor was identified in a woman aged 25-40 years who had recovered from COVID-19. Here the CDR3 DNA reads TGTGCCAGCAGCTCAGGGCCCTATAATTCACCCCTCCACTTT. Translated: CASSSGPYNSPLHF.